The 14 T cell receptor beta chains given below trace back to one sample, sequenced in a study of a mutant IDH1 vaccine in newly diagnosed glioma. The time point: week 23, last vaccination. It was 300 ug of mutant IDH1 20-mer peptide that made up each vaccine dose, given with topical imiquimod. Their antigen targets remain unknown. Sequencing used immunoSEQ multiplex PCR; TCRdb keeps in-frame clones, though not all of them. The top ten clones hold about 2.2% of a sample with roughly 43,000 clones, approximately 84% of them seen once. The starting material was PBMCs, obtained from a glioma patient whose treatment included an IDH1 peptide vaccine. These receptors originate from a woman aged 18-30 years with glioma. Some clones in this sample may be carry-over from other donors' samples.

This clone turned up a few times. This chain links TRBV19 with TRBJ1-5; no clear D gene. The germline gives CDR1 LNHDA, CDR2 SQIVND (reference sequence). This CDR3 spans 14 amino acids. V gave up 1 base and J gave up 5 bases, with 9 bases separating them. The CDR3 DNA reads TGTGCCAGTAGTATAGTCCAGGTACATCAGCCCCAGCATTTT. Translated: CASSIVQVHQPQHF.

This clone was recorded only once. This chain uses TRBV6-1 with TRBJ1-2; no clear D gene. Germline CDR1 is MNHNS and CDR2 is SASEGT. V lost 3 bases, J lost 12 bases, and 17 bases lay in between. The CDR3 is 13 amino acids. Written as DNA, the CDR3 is TGTGCCAGCAGTGAGGGTAGAGGAAGGTTACACACCTTC. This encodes CASSEGRGRLHTF.

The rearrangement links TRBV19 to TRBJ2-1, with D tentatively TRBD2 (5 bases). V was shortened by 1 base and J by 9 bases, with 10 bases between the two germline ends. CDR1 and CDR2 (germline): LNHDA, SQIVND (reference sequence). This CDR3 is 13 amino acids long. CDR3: CASSIALVAEQFF. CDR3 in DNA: TGTGCCAGTAGTATAGCACTAGTGGCTGAGCAGTTCTTC.

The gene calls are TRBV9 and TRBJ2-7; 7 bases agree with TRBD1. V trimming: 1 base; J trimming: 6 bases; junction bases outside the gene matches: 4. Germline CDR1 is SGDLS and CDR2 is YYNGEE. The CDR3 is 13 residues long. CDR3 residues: CASSVTNRGEQYF. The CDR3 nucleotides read TGTGCCAGCAGCGTAACAAACAGGGGCGAGCAGTACTTC.

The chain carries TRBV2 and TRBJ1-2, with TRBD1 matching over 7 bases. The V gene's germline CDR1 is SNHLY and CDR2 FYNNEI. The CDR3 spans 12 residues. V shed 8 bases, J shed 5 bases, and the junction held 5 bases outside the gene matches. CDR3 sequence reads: CASDREGYGYTF. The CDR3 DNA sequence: TGTGCCAGCGACAGGGAGGGGTATGGCTACACCTTC.

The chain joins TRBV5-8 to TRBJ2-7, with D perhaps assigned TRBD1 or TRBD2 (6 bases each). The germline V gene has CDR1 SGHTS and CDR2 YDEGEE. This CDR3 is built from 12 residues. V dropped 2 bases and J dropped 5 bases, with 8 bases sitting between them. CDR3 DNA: TGTGCCAGCAGCTTCGGGGGCCACGAGCAGTACTTC. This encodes CASSFGGHEQYF.

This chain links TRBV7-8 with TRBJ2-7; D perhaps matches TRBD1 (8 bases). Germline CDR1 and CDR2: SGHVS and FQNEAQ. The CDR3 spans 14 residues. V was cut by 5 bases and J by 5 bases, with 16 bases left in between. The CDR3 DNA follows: TGTGCCAGCAGCCCCGGACAGGGAGGGGACGAGCAGTACTTC. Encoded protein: CASSPGQGGDEQYF.

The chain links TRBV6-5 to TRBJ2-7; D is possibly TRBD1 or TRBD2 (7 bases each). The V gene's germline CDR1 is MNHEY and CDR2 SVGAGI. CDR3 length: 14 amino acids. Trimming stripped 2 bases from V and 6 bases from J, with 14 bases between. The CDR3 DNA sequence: TGTGCCAGCAGTTACGGGGGGGCAGGGGGCGAGCAGTACTTC. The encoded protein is CASSYGGAGGEQYF.

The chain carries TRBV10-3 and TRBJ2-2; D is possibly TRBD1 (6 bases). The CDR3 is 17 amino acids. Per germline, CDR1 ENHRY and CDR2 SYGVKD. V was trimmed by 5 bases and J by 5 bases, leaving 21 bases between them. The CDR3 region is CAISLNSQIQGTGELFF. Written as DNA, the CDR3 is TGTGCCATCAGTCTAAACTCACAAATCCAGGGGACCGGGGAGCTGTTTTTT.

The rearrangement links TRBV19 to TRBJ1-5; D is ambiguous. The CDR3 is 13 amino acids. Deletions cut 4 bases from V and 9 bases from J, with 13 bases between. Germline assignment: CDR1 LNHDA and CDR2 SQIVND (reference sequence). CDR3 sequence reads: CASSTPGPRPQHF. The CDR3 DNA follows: TGTGCCAGTAGTACCCCGGGCCCCAGGCCCCAGCATTTT. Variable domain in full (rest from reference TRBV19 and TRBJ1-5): DGGITQSPKYLFRKEGQNVTLSCEQNLNHDAMYWYRQDPGQGLRLIYYSQIVNDFQKGDIAEGYSVSREKKESFPLTVTSAQKNPTAFYLCASSTPGPRPQHFGDGTRLSIL.

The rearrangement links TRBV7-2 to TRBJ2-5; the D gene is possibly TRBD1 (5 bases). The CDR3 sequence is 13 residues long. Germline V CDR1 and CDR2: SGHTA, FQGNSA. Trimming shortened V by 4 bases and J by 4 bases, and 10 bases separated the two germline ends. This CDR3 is CASSSRVRETQYF. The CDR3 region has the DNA TGTGCCAGCAGCTCCAGGGTGAGAGAGACCCAGTACTTC.

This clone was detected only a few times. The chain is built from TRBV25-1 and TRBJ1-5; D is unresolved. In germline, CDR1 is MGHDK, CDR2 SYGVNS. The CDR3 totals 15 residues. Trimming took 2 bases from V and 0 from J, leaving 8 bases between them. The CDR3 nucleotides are TGTGCCAGCAGTGAACGCGGGTATAGCAATCAGCCCCAGCATTTT. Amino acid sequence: CASSERGYSNQPQHF.

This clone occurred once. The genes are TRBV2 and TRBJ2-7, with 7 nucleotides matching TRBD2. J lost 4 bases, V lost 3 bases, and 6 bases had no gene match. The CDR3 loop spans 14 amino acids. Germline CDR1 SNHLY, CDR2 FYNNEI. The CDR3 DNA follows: TGTGCCAGCAGTGATCAACTAGCGTCTTACGAGCAGTACTTC. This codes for CASSDQLASYEQYF. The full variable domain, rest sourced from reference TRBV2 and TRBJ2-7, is EPEVTQTPSHQVTQMGQEVILRCVPISNHLYFYWYRQILGQKVEFLVSFYNNEISEKSEIFDDQFSVERPDGSNFTLKIRSTKLEDSAMYFCASSDQLASYEQYFGPGTRLTVT.

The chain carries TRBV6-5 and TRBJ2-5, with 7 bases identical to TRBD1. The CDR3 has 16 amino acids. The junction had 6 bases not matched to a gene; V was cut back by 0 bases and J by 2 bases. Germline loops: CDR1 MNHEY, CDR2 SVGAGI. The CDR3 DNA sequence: TGTGCCAGCAGTTACTCGACCTGGACAGGACAAGAGACCCAGTACTTC. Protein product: CASSYSTWTGQETQYF.